Described below is a single T cell receptor (beta chain) sequence and its context. This sample stems from a study of shared clonotypes between healthy human individuals. Produced via immunoSEQ multiplex PCR; TCRdb's table is partial and in-frame only. The data show approximately 980,000 clones, about 80% seen once. From germline, CDR1 is SGDLS and CDR2 YYNGEE. V lost 3 bases and J lost 7, with 17 bases in between. The CDR3 is 16 amino acids. Sequences were obtained from memory CD4+ T cells sorted from blood. As to subset: CD45RA-negative fraction. The sequence came from a man in his late teens or twenties in good health. J is TRBJ1-6 and V is TRBV9; the D gene is possibly TRBD1 (6 bases). This CDR3 is CASSARGLGGNSPLHF. Here the CDR3 DNA reads TGTGCCAGCAGCGCGAGGGGGTTGGGAGGGAATTCACCCCTCCACTTT.